These 8 T cell receptor beta chains came from one sample sequenced in a study of blood T cell repertoires in COVID-19. The data were produced by immunoSEQ multiplex PCR, yet TCRdb's version contains in-frame clones alone and is incomplete. The data hold about 210,000 clones, with around four fifths observed a single time. The sequenced sample was peripheral blood. The receptors originated from a woman aged 45-65 years with active or convalescent COVID-19.

The V call is TRBV5-4, the J call TRBJ1-1; TRBD1 aligns across 7 bases. The CDR3 runs to 13 residues. The trim removed 4 bases at V and 5 bases at J, leaving 5 bases unmatched. Per germline, CDR1 SGHNT and CDR2 YYREEE (reference sequence). CDR3 sequence: CASSPGGGTEAFF. The CDR3 nucleotides are TGTGCCAGCAGCCCAGGGGGTGGGACTGAAGCTTTCTTT. The full variable domain, with the rest looked up from reference TRBV5-4 and TRBJ1-1, is ETGVTQSPTHLIKTRGQQVTLRCSSQSGHNTVSWYQQALGQGPQFIFQYYREEENGRGNFPPRFSGLQFPNYSSELNVNALELDDSALYLCASSPGGGTEAFFGQGTRLTVV.

The chain combines TRBV2 with TRBJ2-1; weak D call: TRBD1 (5 bases). Trimming took 5 bases from V and 0 from J, leaving 5 bases between them. From germline, CDR1 is SNHLY and CDR2 FYNNEI. This CDR3 comprises 13 residues. DNA for the CDR3: TGTGCCAGCAGTACAGGCTCCTACAATGAGCAGTTCTTC. Its protein is CASSTGSYNEQFF. Drawing the rest from reference TRBV2 and TRBJ2-1, the complete variable domain is EPEVTQTPSHQVTQMGQEVILRCVPISNHLYFYWYRQILGQKVEFLVSFYNNEISEKSEIFDDQFSVERPDGSNFTLKIRSTKLEDSAMYFCASSTGSYNEQFFGPGTRLTVL.

V and J are TRBV19 and TRBJ2-1, with TRBD2 matching over 13 bases. The CDR3 is made up of 15 amino acids. Germline-derived CDR1 and CDR2 are LNHDA and SQIVND (reference sequence). Unmatched junction bases numbered 4, after V lost 0 bases and J lost 11 bases. The CDR3 DNA sequence: TGTGCCAGTAGTATAGATCGACTAGCGGGGGGCAAGCAGTTCTTC. Protein sequence: CASSIDRLAGGKQFF. Supplemented by reference TRBV19 and TRBJ2-1, the full variable domain reads DGGITQSPKYLFRKEGQNVTLSCEQNLNHDAMYWYRQDPGQGLRLIYYSQIVNDFQKGDIAEGYSVSREKKESFPLTVTSAQKNPTAFYLCASSIDRLAGGKQFFGPGTRLTVL.

This rearrangement joins TRBV6-5 to TRBJ2-5; tentatively, D is TRBD2 (6 bases). Trimming pared 4 bases from V and 5 bases from J, leaving 17 bases between. The germline gives CDR1 MNHEY, CDR2 SVGAGI. The CDR3 sequence is 15 residues long. The CDR3: CASSSRRGSSETQYF. CDR3 DNA sequence: TGTGCCAGCAGTTCCAGGAGGGGTTCGAGCGAGACCCAGTACTTC.

The V gene is TRBV3-1 (or the pseudogene TRBV3-2), the J gene TRBJ2-4; weak D call: TRBD1 (5 bases). The V end lost 0 bases, the J end lost 7 bases, and 13 bases lay between the germline ends. The germline gives CDR1 LGHDT, CDR2 YNNKEL (reference sequence). The CDR3 consists of 15 residues. This CDR3 reads CASSQDWQGGNIQYF. Here the CDR3 DNA reads TGTGCCAGCAGCCAAGATTGGCAGGGTGGCAACATTCAGTACTTC.

The genes are TRBV6-6 and TRBJ2-1; 8 positions match TRBD1. CDR3 size: 15 residues. Trimming took 0 bases from V and 8 from J; bases not matched to a gene: 6. Germline values: CDR1 MNHNY, CDR2 SVGAGI (reference sequence). The CDR3 DNA sequence: TGTGCCAGCAGTTACTCCTCCGGGACAGGTTATGAGCAGTTCTTC. Translating it yields CASSYSSGTGYEQFF.

This rearrangement joins TRBV5-4 to TRBJ2-3; 7 bases agree with TRBD1. V was clipped by 3 bases and J by 4 bases; unmatched bases: 11. Germline V gene sequence: CDR1 SGHNT, CDR2 YYREEE (reference sequence). This CDR3 has 16 amino acids. The CDR3 sequence: CASSSVRQGPPDTQYF. CDR3 nucleotide sequence: TGTGCCAGCAGCTCCGTCCGACAGGGTCCCCCAGATACGCAGTATTTT.

The V and J genes are TRBV5-1 and TRBJ1-5, with 8 positions matching TRBD1. CDR3 length: 17 amino acids. The V segment lost 7 bases and the J segment 4 bases; nucleotides outside the gene matches: 16. CDR1 and CDR2 (germline): SGHRS, YFSETQ. CDR3: CASHHRGAGYRNQPQHF. The CDR3 DNA reads TGCGCCAGCCACCACAGGGGGGCAGGATATCGGAATCAGCCCCAGCATTTT. The complete variable domain, with remaining parts taken from reference TRBV5-1 and TRBJ1-5, reads KAGVTQTPRYLIKTRGQQVTLSCSPISGHRSVSWYQQTPGQGLQFLFEYFSETQRNKGNFPGRFSGRQFSNSRSEMNVSTLELGDSALYLCASHHRGAGYRNQPQHFGDGTRLSIL.